The subject of this entry is one T cell receptor beta chain. The germline gives CDR1 SNHLY, CDR2 FYNNEI. CDR3 length equals 15 residues. With 5 bases clipped from V and 4 bases from J, the junction kept 10 bases outside the gene matches. In the original analysis: Amplification with reference gene primers provided the estimates of nucleated cell counts. Generated by immunoSEQ multiplex PCR, the TCRdb table keeps only in-frame clones and is missing some. The V and J calls and clone size are taken from that table; D and trimming were inferred from the DNA. This sample has some 400,000 clones; around 87% occur once, and the top ten carry under 3%. The data were obtained in a study of blood T cell repertoires in COVID-19. Study information: The samples span acute and convalescent COVID-19 from the United States, Italy and Spain. T cells, B-cell-depleted T cells, or PBMCs supplied cDNA or gDNA.

This sequence originates from a human donor in a cohort sampled during active COVID-19. Sequencing used peripheral blood. The chain combines TRBV2 with TRBJ2-5, with TRBD1 matching over 7 bases. The CDR3 sequence: CASSPSGGSVETQYF. The CDR3 DNA reads as TGTGCCAGCAGTCCCTCAGGGGGAAGTGTAGAGACCCAGTACTTC. Full variable domain (remainder filled in from reference TRBV2 and TRBJ2-5): EPEVTQTPSHQVTQMGQEVILRCVPISNHLYFYWYRQILGQKVEFLVSFYNNEISEKSEIFDDQFSVERPDGSNFTLKIRSTKLEDSAMYFCASSPSGGSVETQYFGPGTRLLVL.